The present entry profiles one T cell receptor beta chain with its context. This specimen comes from a study of T cell changes during pregnancy in multiple sclerosis. The CDR3 has 13 amino acids. With 0 bases removed from V and 3 bases from J, the gap between germline ends came to 9 bases. CDR1 GTSNPN and CDR2 SVGIG come from the germline V gene (reference sequence). The protocol was immunoSEQ multiplex PCR, while the TCRdb copy is restricted to in-frame clones and leaves out a portion. The repertoire consists of 95,000 to 110,000 clones, with about 90% occurring once and the leading ten covering about 0.93%.

The receptor comes from a female donor with multiple sclerosis, enrolled in a pregnancy study. The V call is TRBV30, the J call TRBJ2-7, with D perhaps matching TRBD2 (6 bases). Sequences were derived from peripheral blood, sampled after pregnancy. The CDR3 DNA reads as TGTGCCTGGAGTGTATCGGGGGACTACGAGCAGTACTTC. Protein product: CAWSVSGDYEQYF.